This TCR beta chain is from a study of tumor and adjacent non-tumor tissue in lung cancer. The CDR3 has 16 amino acids. Looked up from germline, CDR1 is MNHEY and CDR2 is SVGAGI. No cell sorting was done before RNA was extracted from the tissue. Distant lung tissue was collected more than 3 cm away from the tumor edge. General observations from the study: Normal lung showed higher cumulative top 100 clone frequency than tumor.

Three rounds of nested PCR, following a modified ARM-PCR protocol, produced the TCRbeta library. TCRdb redid the calling of the multiplex PCR reads with MiXCR, one entry per CDR3 protein. This repertoire shows nearly 50,000 distinct CDR3 sequences, under 75% found once; its top ten account for about 29%. As for this clonotype: Antigen: not known. One end of the junction fails to match germline, which may point to a read error.

The V and J genes are TRBV6-5 and TRBJ1-2; TRBD1 matches 9 bases. The sequence derives from a woman between 70 and 85 years old with non-small cell lung cancer. Sequenced input: distant non-tumor lung tissue. The CDR3 sequence is CASSLQTGTGLYGYTF. The CDR3, as DNA: TGTGCCAGCAGTCTTCAAACCGGGACAGGGCTCTATGGTTACACCTTC.